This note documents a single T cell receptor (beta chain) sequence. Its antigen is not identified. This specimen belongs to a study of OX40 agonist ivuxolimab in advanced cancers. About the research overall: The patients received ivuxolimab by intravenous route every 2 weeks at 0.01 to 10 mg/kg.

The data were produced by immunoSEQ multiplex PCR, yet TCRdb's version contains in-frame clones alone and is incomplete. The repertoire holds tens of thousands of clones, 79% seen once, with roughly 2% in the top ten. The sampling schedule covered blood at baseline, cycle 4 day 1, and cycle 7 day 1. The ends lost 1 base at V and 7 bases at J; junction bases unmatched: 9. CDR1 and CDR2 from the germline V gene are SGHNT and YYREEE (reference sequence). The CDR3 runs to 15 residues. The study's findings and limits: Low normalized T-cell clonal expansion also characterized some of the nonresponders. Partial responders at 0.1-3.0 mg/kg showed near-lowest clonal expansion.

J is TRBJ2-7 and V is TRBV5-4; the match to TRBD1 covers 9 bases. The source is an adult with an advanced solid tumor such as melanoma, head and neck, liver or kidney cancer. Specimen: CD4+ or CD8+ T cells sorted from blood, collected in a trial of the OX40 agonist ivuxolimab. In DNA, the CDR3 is TGTGCCAGCAGCTTGCAGGGACAGGGAAATGGAGAGCAGTACTTC. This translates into CASSLQGQGNGEQYF.